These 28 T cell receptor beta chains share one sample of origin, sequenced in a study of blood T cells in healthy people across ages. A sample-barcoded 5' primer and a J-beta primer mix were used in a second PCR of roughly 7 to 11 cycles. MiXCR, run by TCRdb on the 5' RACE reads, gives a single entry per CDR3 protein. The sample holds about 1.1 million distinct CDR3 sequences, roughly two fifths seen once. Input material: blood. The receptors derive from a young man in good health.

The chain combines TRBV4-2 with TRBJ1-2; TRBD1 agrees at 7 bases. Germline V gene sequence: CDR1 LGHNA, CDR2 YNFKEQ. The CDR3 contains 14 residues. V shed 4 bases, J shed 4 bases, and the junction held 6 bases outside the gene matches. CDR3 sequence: CASSPTDRSYGYTF. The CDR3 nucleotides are TGTGCCAGCAGCCCGACGGACAGGTCCTATGGCTACACCTTC.

As DNA, the CDR3 is TGTGCCAGCAGTTTAGACGGGGCAACCTACGAGCAGTACTTC. Translated: CASSLDGATYEQYF. The chain combines TRBV12-3 or TRBV12-4 with TRBJ2-7; D could derive from TRBD1 or TRBD2 (5 bases each). CDR3 length equals 14 residues. The ends were cut back, 1 base at V and 2 bases at J, with 9 bases in the middle.

CDR3: CASSQVGLGLGYTF. The CDR3 DNA reads TGCGCCAGCAGCCAAGTAGGCCTAGGACTTGGCTACACCTTC. This sequence joins TRBV4-1 and TRBJ1-2; D is undetermined. The CDR3 covers 14 residues. Trimming shortened V by 1 base and J by 7 bases, and 13 bases separated the two germline ends. The germline V gene has CDR1 MGHRA and CDR2 YSYEKL.

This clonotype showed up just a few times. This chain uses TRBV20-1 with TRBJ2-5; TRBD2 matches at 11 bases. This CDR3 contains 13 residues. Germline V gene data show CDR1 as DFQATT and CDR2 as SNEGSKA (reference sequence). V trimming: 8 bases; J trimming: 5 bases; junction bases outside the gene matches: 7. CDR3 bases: TGCAGTCCCCGACTAGCGGGGCTCGAGACCCAGTACTTC. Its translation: CSPRLAGLETQYF.

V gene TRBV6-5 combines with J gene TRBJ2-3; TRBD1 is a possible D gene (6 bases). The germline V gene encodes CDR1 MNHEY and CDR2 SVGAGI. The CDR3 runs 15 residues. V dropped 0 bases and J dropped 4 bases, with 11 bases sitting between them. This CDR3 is CASSYSDRNADTQYF. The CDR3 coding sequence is TGTGCCAGCAGTTACTCGGACAGAAATGCAGATACGCAGTATTTT.

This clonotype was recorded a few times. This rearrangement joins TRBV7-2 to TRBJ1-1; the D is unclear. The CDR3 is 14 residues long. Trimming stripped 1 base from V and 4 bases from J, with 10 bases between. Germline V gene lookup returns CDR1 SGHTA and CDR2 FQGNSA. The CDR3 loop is CASSLESAGTEAFF. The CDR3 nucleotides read TGTGCCAGCAGCTTAGAGAGCGCCGGCACTGAAGCTTTCTTT.

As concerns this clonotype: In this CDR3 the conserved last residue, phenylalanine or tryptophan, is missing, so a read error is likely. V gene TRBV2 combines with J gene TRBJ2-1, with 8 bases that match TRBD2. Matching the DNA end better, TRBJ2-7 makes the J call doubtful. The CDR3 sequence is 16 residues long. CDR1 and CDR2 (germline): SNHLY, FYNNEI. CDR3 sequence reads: CASSDGGGSSYNEQYL. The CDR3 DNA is TGTGCCAGCAGTGATGGCGGGGGGAGCTCCTACAATGAGCAGTACTTA.

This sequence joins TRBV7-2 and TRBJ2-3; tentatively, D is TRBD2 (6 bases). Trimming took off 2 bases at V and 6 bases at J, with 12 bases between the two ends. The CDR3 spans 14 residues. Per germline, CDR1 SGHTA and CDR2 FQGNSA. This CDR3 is CASSLNGGGDTQYF. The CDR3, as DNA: TGTGCCAGCAGCTTAAACGGGGGTGGGGATACGCAGTATTTT.

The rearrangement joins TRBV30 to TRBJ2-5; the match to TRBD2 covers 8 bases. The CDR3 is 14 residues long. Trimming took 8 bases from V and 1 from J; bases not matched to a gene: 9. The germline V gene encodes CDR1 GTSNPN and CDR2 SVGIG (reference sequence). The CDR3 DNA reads TGTGCCAGCACGAACGGGACTAGCCAAGAGACCCAGTACTTC. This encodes CASTNGTSQETQYF. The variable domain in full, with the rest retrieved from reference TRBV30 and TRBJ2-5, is SQTIHQWPATLVQPVGSPLSLECTVEGTSNPNLYWYRQAAGRGLQLLFYSVGIGQISSEVPQNLSASRPQDRQFILSSKKLLLSDSGFYLCASTNGTSQETQYFGPGTRLLVL.

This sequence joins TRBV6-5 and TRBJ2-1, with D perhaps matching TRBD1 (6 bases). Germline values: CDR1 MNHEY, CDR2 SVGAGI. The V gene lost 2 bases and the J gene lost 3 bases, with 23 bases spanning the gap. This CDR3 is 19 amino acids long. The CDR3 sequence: CASSYQRQRITGFYNEQFF. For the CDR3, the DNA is TGTGCCAGCAGTTACCAACGCCAACGTATCACAGGGTTCTACAATGAGCAGTTCTTC.

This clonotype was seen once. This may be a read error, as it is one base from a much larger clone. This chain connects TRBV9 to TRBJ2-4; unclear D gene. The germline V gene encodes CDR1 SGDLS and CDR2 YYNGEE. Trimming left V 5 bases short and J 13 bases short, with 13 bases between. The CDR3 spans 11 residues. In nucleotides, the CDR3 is TGTGCCAGCAGGGGGAACAATGAGCAGTACTTC. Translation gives CASRGNNEQYF.

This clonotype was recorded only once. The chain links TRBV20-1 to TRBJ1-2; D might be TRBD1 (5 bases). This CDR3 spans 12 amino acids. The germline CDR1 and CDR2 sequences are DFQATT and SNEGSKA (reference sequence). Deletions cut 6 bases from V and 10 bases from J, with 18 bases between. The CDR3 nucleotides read TGCAGTGCGGCCCCGGCAGGGTTTTTCTACACCTTC. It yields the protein CSAAPAGFFYTF.

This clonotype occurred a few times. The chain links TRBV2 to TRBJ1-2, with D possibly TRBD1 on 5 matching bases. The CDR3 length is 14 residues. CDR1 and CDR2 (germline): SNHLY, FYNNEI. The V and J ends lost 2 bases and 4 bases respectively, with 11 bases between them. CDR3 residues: CASSESAGTYGYTF. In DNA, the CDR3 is TGTGCCAGCAGTGAAAGCGCAGGGACCTATGGCTACACCTTC.

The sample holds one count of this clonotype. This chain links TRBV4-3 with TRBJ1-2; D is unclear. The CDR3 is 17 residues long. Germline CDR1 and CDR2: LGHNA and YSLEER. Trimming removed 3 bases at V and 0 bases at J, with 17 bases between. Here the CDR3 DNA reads TGCGCCAGCAGCCACTCGCCCGCCGGACTAACTAACTATGGCTACACCTTC. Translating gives CASSHSPAGLTNYGYTF.

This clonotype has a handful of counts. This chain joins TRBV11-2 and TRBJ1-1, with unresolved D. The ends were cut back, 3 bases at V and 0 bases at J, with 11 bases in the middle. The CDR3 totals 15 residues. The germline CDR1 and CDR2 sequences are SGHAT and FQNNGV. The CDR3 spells CASSFLLGMNTEAFF. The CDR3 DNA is TGTGCCAGCAGCTTTTTATTAGGCATGAACACTGAAGCTTTCTTT.

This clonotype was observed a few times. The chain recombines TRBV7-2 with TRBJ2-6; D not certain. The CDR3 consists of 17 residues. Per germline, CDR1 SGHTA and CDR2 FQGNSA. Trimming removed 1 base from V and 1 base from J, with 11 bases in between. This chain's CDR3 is CASSLEFVGSGANVLTF. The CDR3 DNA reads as TGTGCCAGCAGCTTAGAGTTCGTTGGGTCTGGGGCCAACGTCCTGACTTTC.

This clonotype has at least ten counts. In nucleotides, the CDR3 is TGCGCCAGCAGAACGGGGGGCCTCACAGATACGCAGTATTTT. Translated: CASRTGGLTDTQYF. V is TRBV5-1 and J is TRBJ2-3; D possibly corresponds to TRBD2 (7 bases). Per the germline V gene, CDR1 is SGHRS and CDR2 is YFSETQ. Trimming removed 5 bases from V and 2 bases from J, with 12 bases in between. CDR3 size: 14 residues.

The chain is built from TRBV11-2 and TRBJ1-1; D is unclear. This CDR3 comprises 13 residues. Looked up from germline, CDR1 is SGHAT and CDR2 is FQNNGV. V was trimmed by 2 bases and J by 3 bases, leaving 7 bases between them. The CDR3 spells CASSLIGYTEAFF. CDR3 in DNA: TGTGCCAGCAGCTTAATAGGGTACACTGAAGCTTTCTTT.

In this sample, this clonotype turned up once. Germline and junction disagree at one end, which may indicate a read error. The chain's CDR3 is CTSSARGTGLEETQYF. In nucleotides, the CDR3 is TGTACCAGCAGTGCACGGGGGACAGGGTTAGAAGAGACCCAGTACTTC. This chain joins TRBV6-1 and TRBJ2-5; 9 nucleotides line up with TRBD1. Germline V gene sequence: CDR1 MNHNS, CDR2 SASEGT. This CDR3 has 16 amino acids.

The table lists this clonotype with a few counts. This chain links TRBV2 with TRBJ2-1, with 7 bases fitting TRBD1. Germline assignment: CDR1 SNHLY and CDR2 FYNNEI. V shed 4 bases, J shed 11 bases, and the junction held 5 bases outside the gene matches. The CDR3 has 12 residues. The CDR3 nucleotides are TGTGCCAGCAGTGTGGGACAGCCCAAGCAGTTCTTC. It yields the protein CASSVGQPKQFF.

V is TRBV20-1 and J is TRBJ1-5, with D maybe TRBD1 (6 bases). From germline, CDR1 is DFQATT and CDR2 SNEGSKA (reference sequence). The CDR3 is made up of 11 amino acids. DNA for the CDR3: TGCAGCACAGGGCAGTGTCAGCCCCAGCATTTT. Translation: CSTGQCQPQHF.

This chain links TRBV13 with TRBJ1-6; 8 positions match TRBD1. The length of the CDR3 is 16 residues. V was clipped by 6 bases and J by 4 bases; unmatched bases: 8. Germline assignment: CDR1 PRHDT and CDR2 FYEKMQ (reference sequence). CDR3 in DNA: TGTGCCAGCAGAATCGACAGGGGCACATATAATTCACCCCTCCACTTT. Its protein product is CASRIDRGTYNSPLHF.

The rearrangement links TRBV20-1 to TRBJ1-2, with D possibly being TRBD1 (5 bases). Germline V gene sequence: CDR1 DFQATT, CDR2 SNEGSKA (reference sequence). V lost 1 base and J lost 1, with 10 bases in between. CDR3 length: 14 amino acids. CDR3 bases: TGCAGTGCTAGAGCCGGGACGGATAACTATGGCTACACCTTC. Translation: CSARAGTDNYGYTF.

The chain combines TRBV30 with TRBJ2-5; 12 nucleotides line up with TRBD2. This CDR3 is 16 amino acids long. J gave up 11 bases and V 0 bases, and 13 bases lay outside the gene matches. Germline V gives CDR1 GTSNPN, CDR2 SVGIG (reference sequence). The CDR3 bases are TGTGCCTGGAGTGTACGACTAGCGGGGGTGGGCAATGAGCAGTACTTC. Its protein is CAWSVRLAGVGNEQYF. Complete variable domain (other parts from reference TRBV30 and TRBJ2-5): SQTIHQWPATLVQPVGSPLSLECTVEGTSNPNLYWYRQAAGRGLQLLFYSVGIGQISSEVPQNLSASRPQDRQFILSSKKLLLSDSGFYLCAWSVRLAGVGNEQYFGPGTRLLVL.

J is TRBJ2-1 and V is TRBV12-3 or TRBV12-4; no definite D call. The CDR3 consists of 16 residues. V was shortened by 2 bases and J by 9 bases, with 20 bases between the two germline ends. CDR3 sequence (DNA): TGTGCCAGCAGTTTATTAGTCATGCCGTTCTCGGCTGAGCAGTTCTTC. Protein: CASSLLVMPFSAEQFF.

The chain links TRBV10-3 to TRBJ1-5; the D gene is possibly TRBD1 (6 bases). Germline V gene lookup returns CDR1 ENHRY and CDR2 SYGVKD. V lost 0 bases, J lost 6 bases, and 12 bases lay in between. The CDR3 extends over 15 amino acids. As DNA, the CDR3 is TGTGCCATCAGTGAGTCTGGGGGCCTCGGTCAGCCCCAGCATTTT. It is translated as CAISESGGLGQPQHF.

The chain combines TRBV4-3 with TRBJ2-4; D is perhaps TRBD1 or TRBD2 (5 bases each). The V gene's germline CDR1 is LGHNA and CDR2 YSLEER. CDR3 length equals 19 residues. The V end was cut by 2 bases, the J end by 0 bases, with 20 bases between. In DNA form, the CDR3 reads TGCGCCAGCAGCCAAAAAGTCGGGGCAGACTATTTAGCCAAAAACATTCAGTACTTC. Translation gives CASSQKVGADYLAKNIQYF.

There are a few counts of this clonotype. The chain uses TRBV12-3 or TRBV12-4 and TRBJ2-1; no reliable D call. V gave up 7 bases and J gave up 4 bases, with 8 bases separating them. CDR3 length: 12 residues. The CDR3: CASTRFYNEQFF. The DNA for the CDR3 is TGTGCCAGCACGCGGTTTTACAATGAGCAGTTCTTC.